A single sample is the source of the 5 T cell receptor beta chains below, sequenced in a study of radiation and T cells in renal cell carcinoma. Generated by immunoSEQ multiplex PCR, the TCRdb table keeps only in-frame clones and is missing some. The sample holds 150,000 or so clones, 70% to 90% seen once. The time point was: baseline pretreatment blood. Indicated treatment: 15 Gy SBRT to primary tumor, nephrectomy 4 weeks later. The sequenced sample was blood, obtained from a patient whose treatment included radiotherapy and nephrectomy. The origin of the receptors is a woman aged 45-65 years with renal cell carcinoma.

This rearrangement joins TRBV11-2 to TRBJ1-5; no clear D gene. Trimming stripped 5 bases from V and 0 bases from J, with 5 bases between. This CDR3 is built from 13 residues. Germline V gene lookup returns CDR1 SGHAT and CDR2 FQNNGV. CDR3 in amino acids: CASSDASNQPQHF. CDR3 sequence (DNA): TGTGCCAGCAGCGACGCTAGCAATCAGCCCCAGCATTTT.

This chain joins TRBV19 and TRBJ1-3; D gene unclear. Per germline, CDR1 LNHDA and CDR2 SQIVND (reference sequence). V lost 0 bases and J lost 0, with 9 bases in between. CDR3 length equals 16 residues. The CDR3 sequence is CASSIDRRSSGNTIYF. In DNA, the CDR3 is TGTGCCAGTAGTATAGATCGTCGCAGCTCTGGAAACACCATATATTTT. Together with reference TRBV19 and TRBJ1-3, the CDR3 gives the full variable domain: DGGITQSPKYLFRKEGQNVTLSCEQNLNHDAMYWYRQDPGQGLRLIYYSQIVNDFQKGDIAEGYSVSREKKESFPLTVTSAQKNPTAFYLCASSIDRRSSGNTIYFGEGSWLTVV.

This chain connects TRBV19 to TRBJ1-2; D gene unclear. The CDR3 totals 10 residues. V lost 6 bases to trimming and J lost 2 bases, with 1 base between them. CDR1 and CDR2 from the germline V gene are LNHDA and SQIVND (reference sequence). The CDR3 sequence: CASRNYGYTF. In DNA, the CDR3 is TGTGCCAGTAGAAACTATGGCTACACCTTC.

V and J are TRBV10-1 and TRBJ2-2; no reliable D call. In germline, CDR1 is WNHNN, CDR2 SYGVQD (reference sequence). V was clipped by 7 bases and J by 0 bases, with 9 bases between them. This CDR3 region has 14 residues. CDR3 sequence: CASTGGTNTGELFF. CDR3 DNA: TGCGCCAGCACAGGCGGAACGAACACCGGGGAGCTGTTTTTT.

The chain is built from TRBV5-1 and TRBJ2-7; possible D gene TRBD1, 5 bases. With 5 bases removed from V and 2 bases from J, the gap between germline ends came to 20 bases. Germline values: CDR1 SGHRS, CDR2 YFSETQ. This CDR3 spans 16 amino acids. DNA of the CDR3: TGCGCCAGCAGGACTCAACCAAGGGGTACCCCCTACGAGCAGTACTTC. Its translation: CASRTQPRGTPYEQYF.